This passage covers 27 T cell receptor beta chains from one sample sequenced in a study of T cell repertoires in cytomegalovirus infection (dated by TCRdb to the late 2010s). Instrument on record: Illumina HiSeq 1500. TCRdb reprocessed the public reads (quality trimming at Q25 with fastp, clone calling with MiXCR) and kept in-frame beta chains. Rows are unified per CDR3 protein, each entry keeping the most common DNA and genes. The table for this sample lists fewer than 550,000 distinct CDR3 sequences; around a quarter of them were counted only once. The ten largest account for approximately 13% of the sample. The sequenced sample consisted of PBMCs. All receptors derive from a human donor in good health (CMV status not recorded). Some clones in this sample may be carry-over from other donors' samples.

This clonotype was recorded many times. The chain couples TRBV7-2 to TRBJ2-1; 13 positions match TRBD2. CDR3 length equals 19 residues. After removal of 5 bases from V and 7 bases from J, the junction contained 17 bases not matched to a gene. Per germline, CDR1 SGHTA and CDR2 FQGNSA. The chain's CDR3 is CASSPKPKLAGGPGNEQFF. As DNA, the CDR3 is TGTGCCAGCAGCCCCAAACCGAAACTAGCGGGAGGGCCGGGAAATGAGCAGTTCTTC.

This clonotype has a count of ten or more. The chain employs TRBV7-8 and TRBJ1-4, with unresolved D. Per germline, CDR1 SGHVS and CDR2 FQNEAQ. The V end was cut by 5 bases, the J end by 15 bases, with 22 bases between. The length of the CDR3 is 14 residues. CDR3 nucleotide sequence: TGTGCCAGCAGCCCCAGCCGAGCGGCAGGCCAGATGTTTTTT. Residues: CASSPSRAAGQMFF.

The DNA of the CDR3 is TGTGCCAGCAGCCCCCATCTAGCGGGAGTTGGCGCAGATACGCAGTATTTT. It codes for CASSPHLAGVGADTQYF. J is TRBJ2-3 and V is TRBV12-3 or TRBV12-4, with TRBD2 matching over 10 bases. V lost 6 bases, J lost 4 bases, and 13 bases stayed unmatched. CDR3 length: 17 amino acids.

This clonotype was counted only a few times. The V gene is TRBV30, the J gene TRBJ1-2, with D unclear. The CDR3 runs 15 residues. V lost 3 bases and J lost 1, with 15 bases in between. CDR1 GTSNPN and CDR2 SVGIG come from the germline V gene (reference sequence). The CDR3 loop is CAWSGLASRNYGYTF. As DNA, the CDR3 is TGTGCCTGGAGCGGCCTCGCCAGTCGTAACTATGGCTACACCTTC. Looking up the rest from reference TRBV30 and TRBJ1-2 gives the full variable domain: SQTIHQWPATLVQPVGSPLSLECTVEGTSNPNLYWYRQAAGRGLQLLFYSVGIGQISSEVPQNLSASRPQDRQFILSSKKLLLSDSGFYLCAWSGLASRNYGYTFGSGTRLTVV.

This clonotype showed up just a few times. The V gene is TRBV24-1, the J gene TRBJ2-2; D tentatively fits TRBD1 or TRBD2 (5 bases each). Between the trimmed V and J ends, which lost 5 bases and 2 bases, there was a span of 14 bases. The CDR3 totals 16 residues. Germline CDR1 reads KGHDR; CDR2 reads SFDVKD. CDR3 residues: CATSGSGTTNTGELFF. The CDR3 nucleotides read TGTGCCACCAGTGGTTCTGGGACCACCAACACCGGGGAGCTGTTTTTT.

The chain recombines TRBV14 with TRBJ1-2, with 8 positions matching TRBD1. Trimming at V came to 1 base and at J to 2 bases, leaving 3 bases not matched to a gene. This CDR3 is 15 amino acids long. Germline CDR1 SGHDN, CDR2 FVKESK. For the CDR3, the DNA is TGTGCCAGCAGCCAAGTACAGGGGGGGAACTATGGCTACACCTTC. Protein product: CASSQVQGGNYGYTF. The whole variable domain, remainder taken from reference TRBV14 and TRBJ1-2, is EAGVTQFPSHSVIEKGQTVTLRCDPISGHDNLYWYRRVMGKEIKFLLHFVKESKQDESGMPNNRFLAERTGGTYSTLKVQPAELEDSGVYFCASSQVQGGNYGYTFGSGTRLTVV.

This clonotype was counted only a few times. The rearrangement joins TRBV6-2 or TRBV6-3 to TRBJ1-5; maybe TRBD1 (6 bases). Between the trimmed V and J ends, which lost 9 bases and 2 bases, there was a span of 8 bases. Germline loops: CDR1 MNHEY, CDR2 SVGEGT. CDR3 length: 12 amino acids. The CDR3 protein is CASRQGNQPQHF. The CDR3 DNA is TGTGCCAGTCGACAGGGCAATCAGCCCCAGCATTTT.

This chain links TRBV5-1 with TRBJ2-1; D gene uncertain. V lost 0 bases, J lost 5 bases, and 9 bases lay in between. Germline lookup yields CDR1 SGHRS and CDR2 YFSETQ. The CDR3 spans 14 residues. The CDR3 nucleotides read TGCGCCAGCAGCTTGGCCTACTGGAACAATGAGCAGTTCTTC. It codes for CASSLAYWNNEQFF.

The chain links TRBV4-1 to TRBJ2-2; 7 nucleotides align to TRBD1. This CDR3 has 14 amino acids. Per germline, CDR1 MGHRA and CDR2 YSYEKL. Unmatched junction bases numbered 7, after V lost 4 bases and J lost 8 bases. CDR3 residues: CASSRTGAVGELFF. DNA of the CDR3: TGCGCCAGCAGCCGTACAGGGGCTGTGGGGGAGCTGTTTTTT.

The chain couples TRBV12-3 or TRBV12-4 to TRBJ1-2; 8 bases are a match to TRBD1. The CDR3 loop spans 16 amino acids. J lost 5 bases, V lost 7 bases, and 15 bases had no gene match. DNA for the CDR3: TGTGCCAGCACCCCTCCTCCGGGACAGGATAAGTATGGCTACACCTTC. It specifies CASTPPPGQDKYGYTF.

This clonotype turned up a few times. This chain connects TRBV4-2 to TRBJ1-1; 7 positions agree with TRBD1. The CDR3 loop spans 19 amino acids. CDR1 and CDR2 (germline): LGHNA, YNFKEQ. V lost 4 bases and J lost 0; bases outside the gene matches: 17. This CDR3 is CASSRARGQETIMNTEAFF. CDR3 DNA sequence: TGTGCCAGCAGCCGGGCTCGAGGACAGGAGACTATTATGAACACTGAAGCTTTCTTT.

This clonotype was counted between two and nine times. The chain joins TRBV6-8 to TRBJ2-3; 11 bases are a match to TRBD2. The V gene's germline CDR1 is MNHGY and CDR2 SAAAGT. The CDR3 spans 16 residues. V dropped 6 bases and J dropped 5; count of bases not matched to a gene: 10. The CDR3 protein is CASSPSSGRGIDTQYF. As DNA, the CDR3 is TGTGCCAGCAGCCCCAGTAGCGGGAGGGGAATAGATACGCAGTATTTT.

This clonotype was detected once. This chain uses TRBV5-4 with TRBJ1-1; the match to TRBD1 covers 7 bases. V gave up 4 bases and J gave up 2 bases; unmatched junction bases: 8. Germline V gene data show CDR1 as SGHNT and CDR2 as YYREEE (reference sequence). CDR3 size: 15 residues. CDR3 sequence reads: CASSTRTGPNTEAFF. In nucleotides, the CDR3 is TGTGCCAGCAGCACCCGGACAGGTCCTAACACTGAAGCTTTCTTT.

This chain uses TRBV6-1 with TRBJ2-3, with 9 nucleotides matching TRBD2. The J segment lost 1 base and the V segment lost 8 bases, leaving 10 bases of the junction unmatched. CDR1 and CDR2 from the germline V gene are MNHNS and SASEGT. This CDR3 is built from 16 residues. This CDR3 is CASGLHPSGGTDTQYF. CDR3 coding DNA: TGTGCCAGCGGTCTCCATCCTAGCGGGGGCACAGATACGCAGTATTTT.

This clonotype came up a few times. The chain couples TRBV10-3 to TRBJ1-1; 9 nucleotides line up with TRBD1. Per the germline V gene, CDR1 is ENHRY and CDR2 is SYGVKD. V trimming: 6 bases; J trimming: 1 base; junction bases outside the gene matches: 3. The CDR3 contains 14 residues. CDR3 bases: TGTGCCATCAGGAAGGACAGGGGGAACACTGAAGCTTTCTTT. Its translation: CAIRKDRGNTEAFF.

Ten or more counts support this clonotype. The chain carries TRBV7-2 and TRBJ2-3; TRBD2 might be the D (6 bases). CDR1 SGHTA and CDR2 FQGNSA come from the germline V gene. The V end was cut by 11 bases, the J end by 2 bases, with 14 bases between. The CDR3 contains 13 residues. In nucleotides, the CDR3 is TGTGCCGTCGGGACTCGAGCCACAGATACGCAGTATTTT. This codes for CAVGTRATDTQYF.

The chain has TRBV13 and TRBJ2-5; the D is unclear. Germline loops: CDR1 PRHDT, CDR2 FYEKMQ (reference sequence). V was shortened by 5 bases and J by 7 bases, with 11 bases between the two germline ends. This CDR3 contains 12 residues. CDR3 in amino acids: CASSTERATQYF. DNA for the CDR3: TGTGCCAGCAGCACCGAAAGGGCGACCCAGTACTTC.

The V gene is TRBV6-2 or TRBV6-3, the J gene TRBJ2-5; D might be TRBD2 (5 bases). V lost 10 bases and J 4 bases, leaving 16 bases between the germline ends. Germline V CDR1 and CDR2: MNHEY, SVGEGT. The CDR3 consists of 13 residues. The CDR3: CATGETRGETQYF. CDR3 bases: TGTGCCACCGGGGAAACTCGAGGAGAGACCCAGTACTTC.

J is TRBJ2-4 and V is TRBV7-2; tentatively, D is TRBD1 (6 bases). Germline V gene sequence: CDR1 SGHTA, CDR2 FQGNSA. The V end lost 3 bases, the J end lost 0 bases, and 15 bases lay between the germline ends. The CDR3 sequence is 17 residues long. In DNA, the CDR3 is TGTGCCAGCAGCTTCTCACAGGGTAGTCGAGCCAAAAACATTCAGTACTTC. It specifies CASSFSQGSRAKNIQYF.

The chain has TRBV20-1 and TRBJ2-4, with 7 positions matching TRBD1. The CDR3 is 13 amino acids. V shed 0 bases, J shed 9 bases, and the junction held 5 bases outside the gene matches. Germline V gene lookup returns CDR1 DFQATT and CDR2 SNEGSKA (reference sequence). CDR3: CSAREQGMGIQYF. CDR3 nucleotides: TGCAGTGCTAGAGAACAGGGGATGGGCATTCAGTACTTC.

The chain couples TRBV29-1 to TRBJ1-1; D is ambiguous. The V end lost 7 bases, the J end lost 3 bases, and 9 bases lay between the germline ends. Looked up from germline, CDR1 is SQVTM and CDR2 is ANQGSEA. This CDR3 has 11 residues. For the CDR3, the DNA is TGCAGCGGGGCTAGATACACTGAAGCTTTCTTT. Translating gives CSGARYTEAFF.

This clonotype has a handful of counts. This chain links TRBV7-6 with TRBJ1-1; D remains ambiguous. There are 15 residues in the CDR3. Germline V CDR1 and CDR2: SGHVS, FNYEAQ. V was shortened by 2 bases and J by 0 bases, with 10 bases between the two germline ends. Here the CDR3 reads CASSLLDGMNTEAFF. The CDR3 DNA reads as TGTGCCAGCAGCTTATTAGACGGGATGAACACTGAAGCTTTCTTT.

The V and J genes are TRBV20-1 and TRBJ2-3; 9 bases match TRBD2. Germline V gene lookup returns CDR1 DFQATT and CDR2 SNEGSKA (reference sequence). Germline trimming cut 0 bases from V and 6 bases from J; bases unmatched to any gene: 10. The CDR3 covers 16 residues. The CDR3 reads CSARDRVAGGEDTQYF. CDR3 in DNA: TGCAGTGCTAGAGATCGAGTCGCGGGAGGGGAGGATACGCAGTATTTT.

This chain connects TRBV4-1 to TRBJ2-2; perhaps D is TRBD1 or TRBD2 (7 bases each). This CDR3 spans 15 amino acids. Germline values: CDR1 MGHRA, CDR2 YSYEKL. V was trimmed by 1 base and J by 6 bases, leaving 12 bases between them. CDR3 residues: CASSQVPGGAGELFF. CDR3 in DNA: TGCGCCAGCAGCCAAGTTCCAGGGGGGGCCGGGGAGCTGTTTTTT.

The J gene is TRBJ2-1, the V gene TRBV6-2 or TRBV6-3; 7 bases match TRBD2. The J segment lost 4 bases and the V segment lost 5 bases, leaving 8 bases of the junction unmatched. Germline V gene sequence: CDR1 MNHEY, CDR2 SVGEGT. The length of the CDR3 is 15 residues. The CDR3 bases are TGTGCCAGCAGTCAACGGGAGGTATCGTACAATGAGCAGTTCTTC. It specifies CASSQREVSYNEQFF.

The CDR3: CASRPTEGNTIYF. CDR3 in DNA: TGTGCCAGCAGACCGACCGAAGGAAACACCATATATTTT. The chain joins TRBV12-3 or TRBV12-4 to TRBJ1-3; no definite D call. CDR3 length: 13 residues. The V and J ends lost 6 bases and 4 bases respectively, with 10 bases between them.

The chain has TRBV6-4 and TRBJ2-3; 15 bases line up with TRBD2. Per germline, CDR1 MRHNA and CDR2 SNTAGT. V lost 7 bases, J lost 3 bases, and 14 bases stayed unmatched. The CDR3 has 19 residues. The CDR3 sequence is CASTRRRTSGRAGTDTQYF. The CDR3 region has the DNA TGTGCCAGCACCCGCCGCAGGACTAGCGGGAGGGCCGGGACAGATACGCAGTATTTT.